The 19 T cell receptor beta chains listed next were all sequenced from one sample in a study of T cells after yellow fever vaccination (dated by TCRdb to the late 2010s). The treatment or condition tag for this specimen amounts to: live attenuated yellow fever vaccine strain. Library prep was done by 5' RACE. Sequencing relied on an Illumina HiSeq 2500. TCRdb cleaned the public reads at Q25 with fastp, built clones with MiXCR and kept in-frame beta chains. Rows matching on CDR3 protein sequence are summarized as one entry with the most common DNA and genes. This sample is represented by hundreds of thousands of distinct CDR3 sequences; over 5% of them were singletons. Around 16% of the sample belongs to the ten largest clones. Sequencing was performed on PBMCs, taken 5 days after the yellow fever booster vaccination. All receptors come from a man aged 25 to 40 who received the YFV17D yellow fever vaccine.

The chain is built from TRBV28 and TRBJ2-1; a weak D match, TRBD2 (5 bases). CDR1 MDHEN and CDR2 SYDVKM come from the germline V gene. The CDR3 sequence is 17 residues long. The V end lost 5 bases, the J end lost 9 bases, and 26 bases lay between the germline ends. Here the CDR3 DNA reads TGTGCCAGCAGTCCCTCATTCGGGGTCCGAAAGAAGGGTGAGCAGTTCTTC. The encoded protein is CASSPSFGVRKKGEQFF.

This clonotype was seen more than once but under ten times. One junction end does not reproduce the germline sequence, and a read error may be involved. The CDR3 DNA follows: TGCTGTGCTAGAGAACGCGGGGGGCGAGGATCCTACGAGCAGTACTTC. It translates to CCARERGGRGSYEQYF. V and J are TRBV20-1 and TRBJ2-7, with 8 bases that match TRBD2. The V gene's germline CDR1 is DFQATT and CDR2 SNEGSKA (reference sequence). The CDR3 contains 16 residues.

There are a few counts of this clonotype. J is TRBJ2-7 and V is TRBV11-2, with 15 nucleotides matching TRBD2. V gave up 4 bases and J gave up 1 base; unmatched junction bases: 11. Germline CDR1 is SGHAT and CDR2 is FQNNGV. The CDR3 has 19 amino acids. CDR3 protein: CASSSRTSGRAYRSYEQYF. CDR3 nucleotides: TGTGCCAGCAGCTCCCGGACTAGCGGGAGGGCCTATAGGTCCTACGAGCAGTACTTC.

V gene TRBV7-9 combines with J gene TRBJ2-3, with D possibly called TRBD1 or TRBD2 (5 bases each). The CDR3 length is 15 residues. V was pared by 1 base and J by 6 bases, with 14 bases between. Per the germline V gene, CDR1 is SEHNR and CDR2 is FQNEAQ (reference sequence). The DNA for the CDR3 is TGTGCCAGCAGCTTAGTTGGGACCGCCTGGGATACGCAGTATTTT. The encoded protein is CASSLVGTAWDTQYF.

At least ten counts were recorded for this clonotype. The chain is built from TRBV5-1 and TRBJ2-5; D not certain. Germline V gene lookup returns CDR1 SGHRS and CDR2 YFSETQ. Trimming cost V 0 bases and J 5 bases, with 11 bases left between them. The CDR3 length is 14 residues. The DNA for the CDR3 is TGCGCCAGCAGCTTGGAAGGGCCGCGGGAGACCCAGTACTTC. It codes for CASSLEGPRETQYF.

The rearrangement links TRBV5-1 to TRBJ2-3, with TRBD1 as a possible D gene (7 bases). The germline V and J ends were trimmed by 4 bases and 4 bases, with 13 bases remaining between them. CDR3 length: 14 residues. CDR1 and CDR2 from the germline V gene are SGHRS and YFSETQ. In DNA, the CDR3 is TGCGCCAGCAGCATACAGGGGACTGCAGATACGCAGTATTTT. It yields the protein CASSIQGTADTQYF.

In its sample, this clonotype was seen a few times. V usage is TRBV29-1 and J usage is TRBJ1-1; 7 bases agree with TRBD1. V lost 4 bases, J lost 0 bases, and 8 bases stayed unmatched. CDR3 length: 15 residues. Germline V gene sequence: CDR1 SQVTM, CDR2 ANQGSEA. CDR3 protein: CSVVIGGHLNTEAFF. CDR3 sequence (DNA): TGCAGCGTTGTTATAGGGGGCCACTTGAACACTGAAGCTTTCTTT.

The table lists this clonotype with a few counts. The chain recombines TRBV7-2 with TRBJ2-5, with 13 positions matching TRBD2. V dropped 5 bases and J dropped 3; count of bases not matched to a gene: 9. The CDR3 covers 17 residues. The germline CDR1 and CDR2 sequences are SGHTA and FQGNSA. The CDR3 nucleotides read TGTGCCAGCAGCCCCAAGGGACTAGCGGGGACAAAAGAGACCCAGTACTTC. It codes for CASSPKGLAGTKETQYF. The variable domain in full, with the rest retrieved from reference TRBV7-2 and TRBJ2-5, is GAGVSQSPSNKVTEKGKDVELRCDPISGHTALYWYRQSLGQGLEFLIYFQGNSAPDKSGLPSDRFSAERTGGSVSTLTIQRTQQEDSAVYLCASSPKGLAGTKETQYFGPGTRLLVL.

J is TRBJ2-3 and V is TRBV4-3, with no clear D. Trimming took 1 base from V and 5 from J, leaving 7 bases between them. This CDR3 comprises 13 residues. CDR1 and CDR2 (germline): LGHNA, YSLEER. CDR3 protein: CASSQVRVDTQYF. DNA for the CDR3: TGCGCCAGCAGCCAAGTCCGGGTAGATACGCAGTATTTT.

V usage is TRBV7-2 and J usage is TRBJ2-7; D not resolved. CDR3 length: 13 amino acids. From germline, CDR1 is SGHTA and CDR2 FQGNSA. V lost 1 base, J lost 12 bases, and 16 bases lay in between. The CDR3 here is CASSLDIGAPTYF. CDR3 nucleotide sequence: TGTGCCAGCAGCTTAGATATTGGCGCCCCTACGTACTTC.

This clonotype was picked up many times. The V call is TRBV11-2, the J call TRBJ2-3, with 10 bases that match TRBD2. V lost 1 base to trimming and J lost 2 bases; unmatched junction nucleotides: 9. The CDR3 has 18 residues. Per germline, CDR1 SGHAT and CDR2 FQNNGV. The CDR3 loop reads CASSLGATGTSATDTQYF. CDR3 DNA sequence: TGTGCCAGCAGCTTAGGGGCGACCGGGACTAGCGCCACAGATACGCAGTATTTT.

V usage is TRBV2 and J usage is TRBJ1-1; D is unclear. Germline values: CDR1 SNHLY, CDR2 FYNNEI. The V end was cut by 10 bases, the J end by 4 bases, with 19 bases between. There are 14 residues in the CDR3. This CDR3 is CATAELQVGTEAFF. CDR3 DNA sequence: TGTGCCACAGCGGAGTTGCAAGTGGGCACTGAAGCTTTCTTT.

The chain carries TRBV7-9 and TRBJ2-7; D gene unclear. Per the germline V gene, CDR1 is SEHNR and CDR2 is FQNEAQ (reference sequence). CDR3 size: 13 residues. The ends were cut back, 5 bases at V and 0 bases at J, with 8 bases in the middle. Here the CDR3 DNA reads TGTGCCAGCAGCCCTGGGATCTCCTACGAGCAGTACTTC. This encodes CASSPGISYEQYF.

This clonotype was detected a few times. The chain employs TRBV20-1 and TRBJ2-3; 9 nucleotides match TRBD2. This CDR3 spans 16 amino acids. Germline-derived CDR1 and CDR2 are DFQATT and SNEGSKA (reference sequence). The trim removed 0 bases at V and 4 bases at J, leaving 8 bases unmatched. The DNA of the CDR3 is TGCAGTGCTAGAGATTTAGCGGGAGAGCACGCAGATACGCAGTATTTT. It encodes CSARDLAGEHADTQYF.

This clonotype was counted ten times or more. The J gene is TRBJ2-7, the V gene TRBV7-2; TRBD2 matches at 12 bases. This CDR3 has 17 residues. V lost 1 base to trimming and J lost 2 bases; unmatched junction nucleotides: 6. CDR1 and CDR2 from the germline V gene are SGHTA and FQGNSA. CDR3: CASSLVTSGSRPYEQYF. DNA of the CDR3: TGTGCCAGCAGCTTAGTGACTAGCGGGAGCCGCCCCTACGAGCAGTACTTC.

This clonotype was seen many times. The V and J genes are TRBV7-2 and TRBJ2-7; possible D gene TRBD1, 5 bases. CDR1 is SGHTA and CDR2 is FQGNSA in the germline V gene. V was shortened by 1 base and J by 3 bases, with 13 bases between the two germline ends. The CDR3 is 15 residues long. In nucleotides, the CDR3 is TGTGCCAGCAGCTTAGGGGCAGGGATCGACTACGAGCAGTACTTC. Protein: CASSLGAGIDYEQYF. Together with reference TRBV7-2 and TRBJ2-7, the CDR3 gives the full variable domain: GAGVSQSPSNKVTEKGKDVELRCDPISGHTALYWYRQSLGQGLEFLIYFQGNSAPDKSGLPSDRFSAERTGGSVSTLTIQRTQQEDSAVYLCASSLGAGIDYEQYFGPGTRLTVT.

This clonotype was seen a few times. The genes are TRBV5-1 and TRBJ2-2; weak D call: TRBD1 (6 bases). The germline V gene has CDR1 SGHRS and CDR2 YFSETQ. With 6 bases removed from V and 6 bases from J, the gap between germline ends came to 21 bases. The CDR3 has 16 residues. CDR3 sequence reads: CASTLSGTPGAGELFF. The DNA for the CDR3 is TGCGCCAGCACCCTCTCCGGGACGCCAGGGGCCGGGGAGCTGTTTTTT.

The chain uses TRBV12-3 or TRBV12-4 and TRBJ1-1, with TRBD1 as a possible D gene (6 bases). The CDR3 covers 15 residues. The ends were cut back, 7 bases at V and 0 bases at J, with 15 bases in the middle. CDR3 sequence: CASKVGGTMNTEAFF. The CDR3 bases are TGTGCCAGCAAGGTGGGAGGGACAATGAACACTGAAGCTTTCTTT.

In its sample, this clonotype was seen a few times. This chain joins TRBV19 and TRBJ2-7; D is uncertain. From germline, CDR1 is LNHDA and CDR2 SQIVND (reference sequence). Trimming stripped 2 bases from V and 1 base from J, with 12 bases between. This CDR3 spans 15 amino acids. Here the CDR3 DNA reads TGTGCCAGTAGTATATCATCAGGTGGATCCTACGAGCAGTACTTC. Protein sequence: CASSISSGGSYEQYF.